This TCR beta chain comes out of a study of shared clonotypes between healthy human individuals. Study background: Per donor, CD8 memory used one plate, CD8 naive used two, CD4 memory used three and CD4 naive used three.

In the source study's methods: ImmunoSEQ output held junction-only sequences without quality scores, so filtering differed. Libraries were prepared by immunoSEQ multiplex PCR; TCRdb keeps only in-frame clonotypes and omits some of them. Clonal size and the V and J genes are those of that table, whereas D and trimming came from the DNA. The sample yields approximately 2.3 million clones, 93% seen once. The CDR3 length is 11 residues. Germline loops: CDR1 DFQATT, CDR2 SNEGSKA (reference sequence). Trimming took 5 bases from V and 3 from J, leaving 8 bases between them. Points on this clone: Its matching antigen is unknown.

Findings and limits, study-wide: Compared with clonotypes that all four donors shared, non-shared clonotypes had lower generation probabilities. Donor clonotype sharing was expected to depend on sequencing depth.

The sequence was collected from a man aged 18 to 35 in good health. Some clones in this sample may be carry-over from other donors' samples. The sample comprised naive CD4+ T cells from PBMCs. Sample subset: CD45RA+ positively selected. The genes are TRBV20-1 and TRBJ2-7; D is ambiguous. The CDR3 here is CSAEDLYEQYF. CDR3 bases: TGCAGTGCTGAGGATCTCTACGAGCAGTACTTC.